This T cell receptor (beta chain) was sequenced for a study of beta chain features in type 1 diabetes (dated by TCRdb to the late 2010s). In the study overall: No differences in mean age, gender distribution, total cell number or subset yield were found between patients and healthy donors. A total of about 110 million sorted cells were examined across all samples, and the number of cells per subset was strongly correlated with RNA yield. In the study, TCRB repertoires of sorted circulating CD4+ T cell subsets from recently diagnosed type 1 diabetes patients were compared with those of matched healthy donors. Regulatory and stem cell-like memory subsets were obtained from only 8 patients and about 8 healthy donors, while naive and central memory subsets were obtained from all 30 or so donors.

Each donor gave one peripheral blood draw, approximately 110 mL on average, collected into heparinised tubes. Naive, central memory, regulatory and stem cell-like memory CD4+ T cells were sorted on a BD FACSAria II using a panel including CD45RO, CCR7, CD25, CD127, CD95 and CD27. Every sorted population had a purity above 95%. PBMCs were isolated immediately by Lymphoprep density gradient centrifugation and stained directly without culture. To minimize batch effects, samples were stained and sorted in pairs, one healthy donor with one patient per experiment. Concerning this clone itself: Its recognized antigen is unknown. Base qualities are not at hand, and no much larger clone is one base apart.

Paper-wide results and their limitations: Sequencing cDNA rather than genomic DNA could over-represent highly expressing activated cells, although activation and CD3 levels did not differ between groups. Only small numbers of individuals were included in the HLA sub-analyses, which left unresolved whether HLA type had any influence on TCRB rearrangement. Patients with type 1 diabetes made fewer insertions and deleted more nucleotides at VDJ recombination sites, implying thymic rearrangement abnormalities. Naive, central memory and regulatory TCRB repertoires appeared to be more alike among patients than among healthy donors. PCR might favor shorter templates, but patient and control samples were amplified and corrected together, so any skew would affect both groups equally. Type 1 diabetes patients showed a moderate but significant shortening of TCRB CDR3 length in all four CD4+ subsets.

All of the isolated RNA was reverse transcribed with the High Capacity cDNA Reverse Transcription Kit, so expressed TCRB transcripts were sequenced. Stem cell-like memory T cell samples underwent survey-depth immunoSEQ sequencing, averaging roughly 1 million total reads per sample. Sorted cells were lysed in RLT buffer and RNA was extracted with DNase-treated RNeasy Micro or Mini kits, depending on cell number. To prevent cross-contamination, every cell subset was processed on its own, while patient and healthy donor samples were processed together. TCRB sequences were amplified from cDNA with the immunoSEQ multiplex PCR, producing 87-bp fragments spanning the CDR3 region. Sequencing of the amplicons was performed on the Illumina HiSeq platform. Per the source publication's procedure: Synthetic template baselines were used to correct PCR bias computationally, reads within Hamming distance 2 were collapsed together, and singletons that could not be merged were discarded. By aligning reads against IMGT, V, D and J genes, CDR3 length, and insertions or deletions at six rearrangement sites were assigned. Clonotype counts were normalized to sorted cell number within each subset before computing true diversity and Gini coefficients with the tcR R package. Repertoire sharing was quantified using the overlap coefficient calculated on TCRB nucleotide sequences. TCRdb retrieved this table from immuneACCESS and kept in-frame rearrangements only. Not all clones are present; in checked studies, unresolved V genes account for under half, and no reason is known for the remainder. The DNA gave D and trimming, while V, J and clone size come from that table. This sample lists tens of thousands of clones; roughly 31% were detected once. Of the sample, around 0.5% falls within the top ten clones.

Its CDR3 holds 16 amino acids, cysteine through phenylalanine. This entry keeps only the CDR3 DNA: 48 bases, framed from base 1. Trimmed from V: 1 base; trimmed from J: 2 bases; junction bases lacking a gene match: 5. The germline V gene specifies SGHRS as CDR1 and YFSETQ as CDR2. The sample consisted of stem cell memory CD4+ T cells from blood. The sample's cell subset or site label, decoded: stem cell-like memory CD4+ T cells. The chain was built from TRBV5-1 and TRBJ2-3, and 9 junction bases match TRBD2. The receptor comes from a woman aged 18-30 years in good health. The sequenced DNA: TGCGCCAGCAGCTTGACTAGCGGGCTGACCACAGATACGCAGTATTTT. This yields the protein CASSLTSGLTTDTQYF.